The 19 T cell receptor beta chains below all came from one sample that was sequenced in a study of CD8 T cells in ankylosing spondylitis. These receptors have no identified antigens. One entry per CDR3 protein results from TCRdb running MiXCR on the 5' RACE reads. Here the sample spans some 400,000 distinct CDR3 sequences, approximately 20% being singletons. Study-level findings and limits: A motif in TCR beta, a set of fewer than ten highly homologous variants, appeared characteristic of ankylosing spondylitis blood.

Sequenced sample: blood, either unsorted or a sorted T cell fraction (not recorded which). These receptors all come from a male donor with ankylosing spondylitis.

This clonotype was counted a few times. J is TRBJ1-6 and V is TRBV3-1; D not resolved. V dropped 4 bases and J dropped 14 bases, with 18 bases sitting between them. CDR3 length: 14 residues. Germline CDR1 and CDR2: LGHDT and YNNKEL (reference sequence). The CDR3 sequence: CASSPNGLGLTLHF. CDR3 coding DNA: TGTGCCAGCAGCCCTAATGGACTGGGTTTGACCCTCCACTTT. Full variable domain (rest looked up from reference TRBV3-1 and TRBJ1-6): DTAVSQTPKYLVTQMGNDKSIKCEQNLGHDTMYWYKQDSKKFLKIMFSYNNKELIINETVPNRFSPKSPDKAHLNLHINSLELGDSAVYFCASSPNGLGLTLHFGNGTRLTVT.

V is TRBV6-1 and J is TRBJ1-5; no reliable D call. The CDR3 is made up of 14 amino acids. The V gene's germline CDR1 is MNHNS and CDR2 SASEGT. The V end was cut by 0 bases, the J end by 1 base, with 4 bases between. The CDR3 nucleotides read TGTGCCAGCAGTGAAGCTTACAGCAATCAGCCCCAGCATTTT. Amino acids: CASSEAYSNQPQHF.

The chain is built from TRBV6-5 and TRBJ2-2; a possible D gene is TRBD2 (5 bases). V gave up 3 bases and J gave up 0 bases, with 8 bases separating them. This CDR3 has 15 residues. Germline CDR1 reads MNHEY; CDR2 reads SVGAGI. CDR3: CASSYSVANTGELFF. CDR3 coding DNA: TGTGCCAGCAGTTATAGCGTTGCGAACACCGGGGAGCTGTTTTTT.

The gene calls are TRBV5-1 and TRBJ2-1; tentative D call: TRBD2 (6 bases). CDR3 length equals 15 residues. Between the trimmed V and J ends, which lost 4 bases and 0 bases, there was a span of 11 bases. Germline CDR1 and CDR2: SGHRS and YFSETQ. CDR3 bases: TGCGCCAGCAGCGGCGGGGCGGGCTCCTACAATGAGCAGTTCTTC. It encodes CASSGGAGSYNEQFF.

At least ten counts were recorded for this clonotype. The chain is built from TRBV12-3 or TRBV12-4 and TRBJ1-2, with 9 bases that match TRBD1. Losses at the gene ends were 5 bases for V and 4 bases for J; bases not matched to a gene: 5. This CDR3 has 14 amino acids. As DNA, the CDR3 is TGTGCCAGCAGTCCAGCGGGACAGGGCTATGGCTACACCTTC. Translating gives CASSPAGQGYGYTF.

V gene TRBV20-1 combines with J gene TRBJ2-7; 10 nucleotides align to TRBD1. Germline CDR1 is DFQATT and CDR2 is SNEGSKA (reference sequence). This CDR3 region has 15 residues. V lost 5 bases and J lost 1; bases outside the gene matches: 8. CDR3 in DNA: TGCAGTGCTGGTGACGGGACAGGGGTATCCTACGAGCAGTACTTC. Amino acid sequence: CSAGDGTGVSYEQYF.

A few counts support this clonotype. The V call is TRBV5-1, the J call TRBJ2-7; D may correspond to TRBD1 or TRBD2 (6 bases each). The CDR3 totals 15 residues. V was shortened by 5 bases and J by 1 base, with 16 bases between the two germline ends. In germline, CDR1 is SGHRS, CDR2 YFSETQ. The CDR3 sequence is CASSVGGRVSYEQYF. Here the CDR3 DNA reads TGCGCCAGCAGTGTCGGGGGCAGGGTTTCCTACGAGCAGTACTTC.

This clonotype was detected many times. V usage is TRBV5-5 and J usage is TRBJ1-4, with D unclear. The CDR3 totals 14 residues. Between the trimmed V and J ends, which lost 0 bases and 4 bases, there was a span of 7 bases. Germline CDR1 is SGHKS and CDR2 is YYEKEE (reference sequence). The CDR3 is CASSLGQNNEKLFF. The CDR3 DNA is TGTGCCAGCAGCTTGGGGCAGAATAATGAAAAACTGTTTTTT.

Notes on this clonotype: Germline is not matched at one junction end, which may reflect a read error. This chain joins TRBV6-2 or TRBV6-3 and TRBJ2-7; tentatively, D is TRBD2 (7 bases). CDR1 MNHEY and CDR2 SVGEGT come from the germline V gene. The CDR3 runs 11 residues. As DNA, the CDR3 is TGTGCCAGCAGGACCCAGGGGACTACTCACTTC. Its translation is CASRTQGTTHF.

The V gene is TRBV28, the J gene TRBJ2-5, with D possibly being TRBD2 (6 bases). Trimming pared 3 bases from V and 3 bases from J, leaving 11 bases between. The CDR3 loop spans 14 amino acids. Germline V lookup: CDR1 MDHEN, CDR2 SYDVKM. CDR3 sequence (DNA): TGTGCCAGCAGTTTTCCGCGGGAAGAAGAGACCCAGTACTTC. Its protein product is CASSFPREEETQYF.

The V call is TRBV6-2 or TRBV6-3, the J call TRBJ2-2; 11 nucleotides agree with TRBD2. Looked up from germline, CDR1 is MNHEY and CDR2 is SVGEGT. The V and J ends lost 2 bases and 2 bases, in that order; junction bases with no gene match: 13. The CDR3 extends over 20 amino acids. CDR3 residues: CASSYPLAGELVVNTGELFF. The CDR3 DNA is TGTGCCAGCAGTTACCCACTAGCGGGAGAACTCGTGGTTAACACCGGGGAGCTGTTTTTT.

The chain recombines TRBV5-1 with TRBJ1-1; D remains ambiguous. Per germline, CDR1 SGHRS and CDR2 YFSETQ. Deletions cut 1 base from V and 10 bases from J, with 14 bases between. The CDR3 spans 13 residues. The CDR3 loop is CASSLLPREVAFF. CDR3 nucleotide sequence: TGCGCCAGCAGCTTGCTACCTCGGGAGGTAGCTTTCTTT.

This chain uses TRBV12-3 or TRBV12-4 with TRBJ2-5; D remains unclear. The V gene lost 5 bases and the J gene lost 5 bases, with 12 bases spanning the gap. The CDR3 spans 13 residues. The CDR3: CASSPGRRETQYF. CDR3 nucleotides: TGTGCCAGCAGTCCTGGACGGCGCGAGACCCAGTACTTC.

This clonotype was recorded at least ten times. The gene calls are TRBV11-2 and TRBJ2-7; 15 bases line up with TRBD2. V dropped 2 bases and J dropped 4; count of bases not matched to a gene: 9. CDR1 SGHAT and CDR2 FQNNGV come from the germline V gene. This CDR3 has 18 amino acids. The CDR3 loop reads CASSLRGAGTSGRYEQYF. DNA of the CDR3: TGTGCCAGCAGCTTAAGGGGCGCCGGGACTAGCGGGAGGTACGAGCAGTACTTC.

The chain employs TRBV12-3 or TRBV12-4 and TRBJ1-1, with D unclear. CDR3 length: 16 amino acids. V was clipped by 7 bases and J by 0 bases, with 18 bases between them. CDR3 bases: TGTGCCAGCAACCTTGGGAGGAGCCCGGTGAACACTGAAGCTTTCTTT. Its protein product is CASNLGRSPVNTEAFF.

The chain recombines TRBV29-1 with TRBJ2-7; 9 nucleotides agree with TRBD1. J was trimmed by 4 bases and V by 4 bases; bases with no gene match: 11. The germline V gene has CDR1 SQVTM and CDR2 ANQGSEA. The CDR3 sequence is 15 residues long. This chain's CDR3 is CSVAKGGQGRYEQYF. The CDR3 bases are TGCAGCGTTGCCAAGGGGGGACAGGGCCGTTACGAGCAGTACTTC.

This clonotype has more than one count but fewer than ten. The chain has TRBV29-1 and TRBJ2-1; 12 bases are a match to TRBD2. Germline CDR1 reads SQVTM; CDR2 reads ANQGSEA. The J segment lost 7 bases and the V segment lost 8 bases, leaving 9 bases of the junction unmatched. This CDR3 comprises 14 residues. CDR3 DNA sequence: TGCAGCATCAGACTAGCGGGAGTCTTGAATGAGCAGTTCTTC. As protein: CSIRLAGVLNEQFF.

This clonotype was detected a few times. CDR3 amino acids: CASRSGHEQYF. The CDR3, as DNA: TGTGCCAGCAGATCCGGGCACGAGCAGTACTTC. This chain joins TRBV28 and TRBJ2-7; no definite D call. The CDR3 runs 11 residues. CDR1 is MDHEN, CDR2 SYDVKM, per germline. The ends were cut back, 6 bases at V and 5 bases at J, with 8 bases in the middle.

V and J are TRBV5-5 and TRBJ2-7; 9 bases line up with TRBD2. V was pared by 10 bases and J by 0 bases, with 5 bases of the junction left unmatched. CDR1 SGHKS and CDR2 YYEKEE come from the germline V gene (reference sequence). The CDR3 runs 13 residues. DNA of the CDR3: TGTGCCGGTAGCGGGGGAAACTCCTACGAGCAGTACTTC. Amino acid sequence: CAGSGGNSYEQYF.